The 17 T cell receptor beta chains below all came from one sample that was sequenced in a study of cytomegalovirus exposure and HLA in healthy donors. Profiled with immunoSEQ multiplex PCR; TCRdb holds only in-frame clones, not every one. The sample comprises 150,000 or so clones, roughly 86% of which are singletons, and about 2.2% rests with the top ten. Specimen: PBMCs. These receptors were collected from a human donor in good health.

The V and J genes are TRBV5-6 and TRBJ2-7; D unclear. Trimming left V 2 bases short and J 1 base short, with 13 bases between. CDR1 and CDR2 (germline): SGHDT, YYEEEE. The length of the CDR3 is 15 residues. DNA of the CDR3: TGTGCCAGCAGCTTCGGAGAGAGTATTTCCTACGAGCAGTACTTC. Protein product: CASSFGESISYEQYF. Looking up the rest from reference TRBV5-6 and TRBJ2-7 gives the full variable domain: DAGVTQSPTHLIKTRGQQVTLRCSPKSGHDTVSWYQQALGQGPQFIFQYYEEEERQRGNFPDRFSGHQFPNYSSELNVNALLLGDSALYLCASSFGESISYEQYFGPGTRLTVT.

This chain joins TRBV7-9 and TRBJ1-2, with 7 bases that match TRBD1. The V and J ends lost 4 bases and 5 bases, in that order; junction bases with no gene match: 10. The CDR3 is 15 amino acids. Germline loops: CDR1 SEHNR, CDR2 FQNEAQ (reference sequence). The CDR3 spells CASSSTRDRSYGYTF. CDR3 bases: TGTGCCAGCAGCTCAACCCGGGACAGAAGTTATGGCTACACCTTC.

The V call is TRBV2, the J call TRBJ2-1; 8 nucleotides agree with TRBD1. Germline values: CDR1 SNHLY, CDR2 FYNNEI. This CDR3 region has 14 residues. Unmatched junction bases numbered 6, after V lost 9 bases and J lost 2 bases. The CDR3 DNA is TGTGCCAGTACCCAGGGGGCCCCCTACAATGAGCAGTTCTTC. Translating gives CASTQGAPYNEQFF.

The gene calls are TRBV5-1 and TRBJ1-2; D ambiguous. The CDR3 runs 15 residues. CDR1 and CDR2 from the germline V gene are SGHRS and YFSETQ. The V gene lost 3 bases and the J gene lost 4 bases, with 16 bases spanning the gap. The CDR3 reads CASSSELGSGYGYTF. CDR3 nucleotides: TGCGCCAGCAGCTCCGAACTGGGAAGCGGCTATGGCTACACCTTC.

The rearrangement uses TRBV6-1 and TRBJ1-1; D is unclear. The germline gives CDR1 MNHNS, CDR2 SASEGT. V lost 3 bases and J 5 bases, leaving 4 bases between the germline ends. The CDR3 sequence is 11 residues long. In DNA, the CDR3 is TGTGCCAGCAGTGAGAGTACTGAAGCTTTCTTT. Translated, it gives CASSESTEAFF.

The V call is TRBV7-2, the J call TRBJ2-7, with unresolved D. The CDR3 is made up of 13 amino acids. Germline V gene data show CDR1 as SGHTA and CDR2 as FQGNSA. V was cut by 3 bases and J by 6 bases, with 12 bases left in between. The DNA of the CDR3 is TGTGCCAGCAGCTTCTCCAGCCAGCGCGAGCAGTACTTC. Encoded protein: CASSFSSQREQYF.

This clone was detected a few times. The chain couples TRBV7-9 to TRBJ1-2, with TRBD1 matching 9 bases. The CDR3 consists of 14 residues. Trimming cost V 3 bases and J 8 bases; bases outside gene matches: 7. The germline V gene has CDR1 SEHNR and CDR2 FQNEAQ (reference sequence). CDR3 nucleotides: TGTGCCAGCAGCTTCATTACAGGGGGCGGAGGCTACACCTTC. It specifies CASSFITGGGGYTF.

This clone occurred a few times. The gene calls are TRBV19 and TRBJ2-7, with D possibly being TRBD2 (5 bases). The CDR3 is made up of 15 amino acids. Germline V lookup: CDR1 LNHDA, CDR2 SQIVND (reference sequence). V was trimmed by 2 bases and J by 2 bases, leaving 13 bases between them. For the CDR3, the DNA is TGTGCCAGTAGTATAAGTGACATCGGGGCCTACGAGCAGTACTTC. Its protein product is CASSISDIGAYEQYF.

The chain uses TRBV27 and TRBJ2-7, with D possibly matching TRBD2 (5 bases). The CDR3 runs to 14 residues. V lost 5 bases and J 5 bases, leaving 16 bases between the germline ends. Per germline, CDR1 MNHEY and CDR2 SMNVEV (reference sequence). CDR3: CASSAGLYRDEQYF. Written as DNA, the CDR3 is TGTGCCAGCAGTGCCGGACTTTATCGGGACGAGCAGTACTTC.

This sequence joins TRBV6-1 and TRBJ2-2; D possibly corresponds to TRBD1 (5 bases). Germline V gives CDR1 MNHNS, CDR2 SASEGT. V lost 8 bases and J 3 bases, leaving 13 bases between the germline ends. The CDR3 runs to 14 residues. The CDR3 nucleotides read TGTGCCAGCGAGGACAATTTGTACACCGGGGAGCTGTTTTTT. This translates into CASEDNLYTGELFF.

This chain links TRBV28 with TRBJ2-1, with 7 bases fitting TRBD1. The CDR3 runs to 14 residues. With 3 bases clipped from V and 8 bases from J, the junction kept 7 bases outside the gene matches. Germline CDR1 reads MDHEN; CDR2 reads SYDVKM. CDR3 sequence (DNA): TGTGCCAGCAGTTTTGTGCACAGGGGCTATGAGCAGTTCTTC. Its translation: CASSFVHRGYEQFF.

The V call is TRBV4-3, the J call TRBJ1-2, with D perhaps matching TRBD1 (5 bases). The CDR3 runs to 17 residues. Germline V gives CDR1 LGHNA, CDR2 YSLEER. The V end lost 0 bases, the J end lost 2 bases, and 16 bases lay between the germline ends. The chain's CDR3 is CASSQDLSRVLNYGYTF. The CDR3 nucleotides are TGCGCCAGCAGCCAAGATCTGTCCAGGGTCTTGAACTATGGCTACACCTTC.

V is TRBV5-1 and J is TRBJ2-1, with a weak D call TRBD2 (6 bases). Germline V gene lookup returns CDR1 SGHRS and CDR2 YFSETQ. This CDR3 has 16 amino acids. Deletions cut 1 base from V and 4 bases from J, with 15 bases between. In nucleotides, the CDR3 is TGCGCCAGCAGCTTGATTCGCCCGGGAGATTACAATGAGCAGTTCTTC. Translated: CASSLIRPGDYNEQFF. The variable domain in full, with the rest retrieved from reference TRBV5-1 and TRBJ2-1, is KAGVTQTPRYLIKTRGQQVTLSCSPISGHRSVSWYQQTPGQGLQFLFEYFSETQRNKGNFPGRFSGRQFSNSRSEMNVSTLELGDSALYLCASSLIRPGDYNEQFFGPGTRLTVL.

V gene TRBV4-2 combines with J gene TRBJ2-1; the match to TRBD2 covers 15 bases. Germline lookup yields CDR1 LGHNA and CDR2 YNFKEQ. The length of the CDR3 is 15 residues. Trimming cost V 4 bases and J 6 bases; bases outside gene matches: 1. The CDR3 DNA sequence: TGTGCCAGCAGCCCGGGACTAGCGGGAGGCAATGAGCAGTTCTTC. It translates to CASSPGLAGGNEQFF.

This rearrangement joins TRBV5-1 to TRBJ2-1; 8 bases map to TRBD2. This CDR3 contains 15 residues. The ends lost 5 bases at V and 2 bases at J; junction bases unmatched: 6. The germline V gene has CDR1 SGHRS and CDR2 YFSETQ. In DNA, the CDR3 is TGCGCCAGCAGAGCCAGCGGGAGCACCTACAATGAGCAGTTCTTC. This codes for CASRASGSTYNEQFF.

This chain links TRBV14 with TRBJ2-1; tentative D call: TRBD1 (5 bases). CDR3 length: 15 amino acids. In germline, CDR1 is SGHDN, CDR2 FVKESK. Trimming left V 5 bases short and J 2 bases short, with 13 bases between. The CDR3 loop is CASSTSTGTYNEQFF. The CDR3 DNA is TGTGCCAGCAGCACGTCCACAGGTACCTACAATGAGCAGTTCTTC.

The rearrangement links TRBV7-3 to TRBJ2-7; TRBD1 matches at 7 bases. The CDR3 runs 14 residues. Germline V gene lookup returns CDR1 SGHTA and CDR2 FQGTGA. Trimming cost V 2 bases and J 2 bases; bases outside gene matches: 3. The CDR3 protein is CASSLGDSPYEQYF. The DNA for the CDR3 is TGTGCCAGCAGCTTAGGGGACAGTCCCTACGAGCAGTACTTC.